This T cell receptor (beta chain) was sequenced in a study of high-grade serous ovarian cancer treatment subgroups (dated by TCRdb to the early 2020s). About the investigation overall: A mean of roughly 15,000 reads and more than 7,000 unique TCR beta rearrangements per sample was generated by sequencing. Under a laparoscopic triage algorithm, patients with high-grade serous ovarian cancer were grouped by complete gross resection or by neoadjuvant chemotherapy response, and the study profiled the TCR beta repertoires of these patients. A cohort of 30 patients was included: around ten with no residual disease after primary surgery (R0), around ten who were excellent NACT responders, and around ten who were poor NACT responders. In total there were roughly 81 samples, since every patient provided one primary tumor sample and two metastatic tumor samples. What the work shows at the level of the full study, not this receptor alone: TCR repertoire analyses focused on CDR3; CDR1 and CDR2 were not analyzed. Repertoire similarity between tumors from the same patient ranged from roughly 0.11 to 0.79, while tumors from different patients showed almost no similarity. TCR clonal relatedness was found to be positively correlated with neoantigen level and, by trend, with copy number variation and mutation load derived from whole-genome sequencing. Bulk tumor TCR sequencing lacked spatial information, limiting insight into HGSC tumor complexity and diversity.

This clone was observed a single time. There is no known antigen for this receptor. Qualities for individual bases were not recorded, and no much larger clone is one base off. The 85 to 90 tumor samples underwent high-throughput TCR profiling with ImmunoSEQ. The study's processing was this. Richness (unique productive sequences), clonality, evenness and relatedness were included as repertoire diversity metrics, and similarity between samples was assessed with the Bhattacharyya coefficient. A sensitivity analysis excluded TCRs with fewer than two reads and gave consistent conclusions. TCRdb's version of the immuneACCESS table is confined to in-frame rearrangements and falls short of the full clone set. An unresolved V gene accounts for under half of the shortfall where checked; the remainder is of unknown origin. Clonal size and the V and J genes are those of that table, whereas D and trimming came from the DNA. For this sample there are about 5,600 clones; 70% to 80% appear just once. Together, the top ten hold more than 5.5% of the sample.

Tumor samples were obtained before definitive surgery or chemotherapy. Genomic DNA extraction was performed by the MD Anderson Biospecimen Extraction Resource, and TCR sequencing was carried out by the MD Anderson Cancer Genomics Laboratory. This TCR derives from a human patient with high-grade serous ovarian cancer. The sequencing input was tumor tissue.

This receptor has the CDR3 CASSYSMGGQPQHF. The DNA is as follows: TGTGCCAGCAGTTACTCGATGGGAGGTCAGCCCCAGCATTTT. This sequence uses TRBV6-5 and TRBJ1-5, with no reliable assignment of the D segment. CDR1 is given as MNHEY and CDR2 as SVGAGI, both from the germline V gene. V is clipped by 0 bases and J by 6 bases, and the sequence between their germline boundaries is 9 bases long. From cysteine to phenylalanine, the CDR3 is 14 amino acids long. The kept DNA is CDR3 alone, 42 bases in frame from the first base.